This TCR beta chain was recovered during a study of T cells in Graves' hyperthyroidism and ophthalmopathy. There were TCR beta CDR3 regions amplified from RNA transcripts. When the TCR CDR3 underwent first-round RT-PCR, the HTBI primer set was used. TCRdb recomputed calls from the multiplex PCR reads with MiXCR, one row per CDR3 protein. Among 800,000 or so distinct CDR3 sequences, over 35% were seen once, and the ten largest hold approximately 10%. Diagnoses were made from clinical symptoms, serum measures (thyroxine and TRAb), thyroid ultrasound and orbital computed tomography. The CDR3 covers 14 residues. Germline values: CDR1 SGHRS, CDR2 YFSETQ. With 0 bases clipped from V and 7 bases from J, the junction kept 3 bases outside the gene matches.

The sequencing sample was made of blood. The rearrangement links TRBV5-1 to TRBJ2-2; 7 bases are shared with TRBD2. This receptor was taken from a man younger than 35 with Graves' hyperthyroidism. CDR3 protein: CASSLGLANGELFF. The CDR3 coding sequence is TGCGCCAGCAGCTTGGGACTAGCTAACGGGGAGCTGTTTTTT.